This T cell receptor (beta chain) was observed in a study of graft-versus-host responses after intestinal transplantation. Study results and limitations: Graft-versus-host to host-versus-graft clonal ratios in allografts were high in patients with graft-donor T cell macrochimerism.

On this clone itself: Its antigen is undetermined.

Profiling relied on immunoSEQ multiplex PCR, and the TCRdb table lists in-frame clones only, not all of them. The sample lists about 88,000 clones, roughly 90% occurring once. This receptor was taken from a human donor who was the organ donor for an intestinal transplant. Here the sequenced sample was unstimulated CD4+ T cells sorted from spleen or lymph node cells, taken before transplant.

The chain's CDR3 is CASSPTGQGAGELFF. Written as DNA, the CDR3 is TGTGCCAGCTCACCAACCGGACAGGGAGCGGGGGAGCTGTTTTTT. The chain employs TRBV18 and TRBJ2-2, with TRBD1 identical over 8 bases. The junction had 7 bases not matched to a gene; V was cut back by 2 bases and J by 8 bases. The V gene's germline CDR1 is KGHSH and CDR2 LQKENI. This CDR3 contains 15 residues.